This T cell receptor beta chain derives from a study of blood T cell repertoires in COVID-19. This CDR3 has 17 residues. From germline, CDR1 is GTSNPN and CDR2 SVGIG (reference sequence). V gave up 0 bases and J gave up 4 bases; unmatched junction bases: 9. Repertoires were generated with immunoSEQ multiplex PCR, while TCRdb's copy carries only in-frame clones and drops some. The data contain more than 300,000 clones, 80% to 90% of them singletons. Sequenced material: PBMCs or T cells enriched from blood (not recorded which). The rearrangement joins TRBV30 to TRBJ2-3, with 11 bases identical to TRBD2. This receptor was identified in a woman aged 18-35 years who had recovered from COVID-19. The CDR3: CAWSVGVAGGLADTQYF. CDR3 DNA sequence: TGTGCCTGGAGTGTAGGGGTAGCGGGGGGGCTGGCAGATACGCAGTATTTT.